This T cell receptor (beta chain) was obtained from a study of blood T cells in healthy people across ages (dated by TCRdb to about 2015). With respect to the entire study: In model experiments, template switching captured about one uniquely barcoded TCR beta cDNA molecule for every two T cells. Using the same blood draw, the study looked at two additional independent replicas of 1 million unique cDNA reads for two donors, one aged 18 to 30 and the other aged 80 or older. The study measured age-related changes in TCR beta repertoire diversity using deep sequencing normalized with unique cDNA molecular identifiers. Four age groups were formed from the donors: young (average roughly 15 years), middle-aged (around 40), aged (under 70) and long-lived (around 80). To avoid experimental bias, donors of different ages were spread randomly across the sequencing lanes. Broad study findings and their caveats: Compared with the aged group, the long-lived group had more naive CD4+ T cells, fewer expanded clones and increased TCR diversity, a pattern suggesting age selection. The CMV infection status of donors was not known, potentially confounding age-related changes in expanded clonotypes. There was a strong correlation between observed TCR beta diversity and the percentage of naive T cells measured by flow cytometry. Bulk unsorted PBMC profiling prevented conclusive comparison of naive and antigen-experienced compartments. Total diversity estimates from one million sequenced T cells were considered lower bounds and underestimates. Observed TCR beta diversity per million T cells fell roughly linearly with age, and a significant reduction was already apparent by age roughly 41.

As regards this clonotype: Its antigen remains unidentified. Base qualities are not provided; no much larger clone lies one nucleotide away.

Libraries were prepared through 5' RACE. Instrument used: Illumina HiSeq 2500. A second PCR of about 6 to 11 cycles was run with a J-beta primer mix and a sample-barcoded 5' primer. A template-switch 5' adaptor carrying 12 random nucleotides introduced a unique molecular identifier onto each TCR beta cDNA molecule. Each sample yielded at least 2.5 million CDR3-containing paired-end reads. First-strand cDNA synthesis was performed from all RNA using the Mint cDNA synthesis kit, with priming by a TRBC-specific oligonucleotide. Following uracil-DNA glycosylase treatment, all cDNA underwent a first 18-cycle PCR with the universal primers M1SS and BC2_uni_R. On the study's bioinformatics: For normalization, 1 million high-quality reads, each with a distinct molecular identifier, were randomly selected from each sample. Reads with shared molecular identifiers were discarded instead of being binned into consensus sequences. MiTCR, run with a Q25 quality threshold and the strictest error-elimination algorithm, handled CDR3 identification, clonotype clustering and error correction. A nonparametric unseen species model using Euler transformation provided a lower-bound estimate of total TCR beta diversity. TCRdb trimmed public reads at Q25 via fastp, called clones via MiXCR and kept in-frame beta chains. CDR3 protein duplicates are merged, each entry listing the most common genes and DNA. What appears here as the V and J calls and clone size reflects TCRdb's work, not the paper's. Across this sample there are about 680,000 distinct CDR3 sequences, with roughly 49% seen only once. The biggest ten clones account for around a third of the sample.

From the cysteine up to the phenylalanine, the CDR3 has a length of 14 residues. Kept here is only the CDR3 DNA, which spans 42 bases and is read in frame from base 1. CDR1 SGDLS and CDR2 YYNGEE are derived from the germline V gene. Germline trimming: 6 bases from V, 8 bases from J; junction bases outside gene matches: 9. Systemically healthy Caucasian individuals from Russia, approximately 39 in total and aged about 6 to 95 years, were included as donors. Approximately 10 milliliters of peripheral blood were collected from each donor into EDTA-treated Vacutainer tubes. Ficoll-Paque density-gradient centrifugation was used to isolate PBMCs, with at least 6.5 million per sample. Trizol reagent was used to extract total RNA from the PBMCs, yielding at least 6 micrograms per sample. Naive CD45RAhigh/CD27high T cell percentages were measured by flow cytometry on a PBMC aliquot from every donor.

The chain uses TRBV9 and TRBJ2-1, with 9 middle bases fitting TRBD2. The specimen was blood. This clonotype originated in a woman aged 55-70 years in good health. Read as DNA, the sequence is TGTGCCAGCACAGTTGGCGGGAGGGGCGATGAGCAGTTCTTC. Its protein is CASTVGGRGDEQFF.